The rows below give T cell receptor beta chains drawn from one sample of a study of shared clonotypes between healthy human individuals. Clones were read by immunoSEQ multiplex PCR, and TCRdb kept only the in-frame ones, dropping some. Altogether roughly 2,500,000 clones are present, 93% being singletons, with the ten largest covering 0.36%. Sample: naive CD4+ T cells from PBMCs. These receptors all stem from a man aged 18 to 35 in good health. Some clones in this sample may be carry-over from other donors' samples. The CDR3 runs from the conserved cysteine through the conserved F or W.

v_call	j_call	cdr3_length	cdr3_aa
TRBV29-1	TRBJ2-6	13	CSARDSGANVLTF
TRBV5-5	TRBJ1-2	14	CASSLPWGRDGYTF
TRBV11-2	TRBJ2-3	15	CASSLESGRRDTQYF
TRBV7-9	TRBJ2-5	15	CASSFGPSRAETQYF
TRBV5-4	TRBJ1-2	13	CASSVDGNYGYTF
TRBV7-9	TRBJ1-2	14	CASSLEGKYNGYTF
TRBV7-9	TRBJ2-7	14	CASTSRDPRDEQYF
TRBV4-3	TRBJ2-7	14	CASSHLTSSDEQYF
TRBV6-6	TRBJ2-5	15	CASSSTSGFIETQYF
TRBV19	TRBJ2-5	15	CASSIQGGPQETQYF
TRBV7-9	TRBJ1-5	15	CASSATGGTNQPQHF
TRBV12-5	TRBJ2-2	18	CASGLVLGTLRDTGELFF
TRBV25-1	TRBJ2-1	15	CASSESTGVYNEQFF
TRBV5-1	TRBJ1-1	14	CASSSTGANTEAFF
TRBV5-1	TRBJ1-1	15	CASSVPGQGLTEAFF
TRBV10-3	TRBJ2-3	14	CAISESRGSDTQYF
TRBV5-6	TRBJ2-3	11	CASSRTDTQYF
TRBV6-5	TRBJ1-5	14	CASSYSAGGEAQHF
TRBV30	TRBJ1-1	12	CAWSRDNTEAFF
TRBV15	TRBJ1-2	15	CATSRRQGVPYGYTF
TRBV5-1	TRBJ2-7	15	CASSIGTSGPYEQYF
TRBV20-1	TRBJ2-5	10	CSVGYETQYF
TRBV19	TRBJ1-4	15	CASRSQGMSDEKLFF
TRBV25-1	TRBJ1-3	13	CASSDGGGVPKYF
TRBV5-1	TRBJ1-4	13	CASSLSGNEKLFF
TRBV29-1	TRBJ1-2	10	CSVRFYGYTF
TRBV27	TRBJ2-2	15	CASSSRTRSTGELFF
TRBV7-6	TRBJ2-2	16	CASSYGTRAFTGELFF
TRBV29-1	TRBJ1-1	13	CSASGQMNTEAFF
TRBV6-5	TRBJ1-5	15	CASSYAGGLNQPQHF
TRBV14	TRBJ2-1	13	CASSQDRHNEQFF
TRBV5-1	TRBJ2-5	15	CASSRPDRGQETQYF
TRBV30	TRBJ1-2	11	CAWNLNYGYTF
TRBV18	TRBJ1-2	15	CASSPPGTGPYGYTF
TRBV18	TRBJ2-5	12	CASSPSQETQYF
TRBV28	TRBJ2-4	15	CASSLPLVMKNIQYF
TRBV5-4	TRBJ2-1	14	CASSLRSSYNEQFF
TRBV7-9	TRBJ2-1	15	CASSFWTSLNNEQFF
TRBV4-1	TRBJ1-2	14	CASSQDARPTGYTF
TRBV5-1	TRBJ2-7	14	CASSLAGGSSEQYF
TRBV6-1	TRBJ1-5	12	CASHRVDQPQHF
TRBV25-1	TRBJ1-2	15	CASSGQGRGFGGYTF
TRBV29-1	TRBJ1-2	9	CSDDYGYTF
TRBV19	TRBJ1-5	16	CASTIRSKGEGQPQHF
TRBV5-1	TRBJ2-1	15	CASTLIQDLYNEQFF
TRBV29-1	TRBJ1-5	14	CSVSSSDGYQPQHF
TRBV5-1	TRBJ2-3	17	CASSLGVAGVVTDTQYF
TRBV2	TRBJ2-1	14	CASSPRLAGALGFF
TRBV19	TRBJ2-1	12	CASSNIGNEQFF
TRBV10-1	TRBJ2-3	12	CASSGGQDTQYF
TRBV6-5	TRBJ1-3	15	CASRDPTLSGNTIYF